A selection of T cell receptor beta chains follows, all from one sample in a study of Graves' ophthalmopathy and Graves' hyperthyroidism. A single record per CDR3 protein comes from TCRdb applying MiXCR to the multiplex PCR reads. The repertoire has almost 750,000 distinct CDR3 sequences, about 44% of them found once; the top ten carry 44%. Sequencing was done on a sample of peripheral blood. Source of these receptors: an adult man with Graves' ophthalmopathy. Both conserved end residues are part of each CDR3. Each record gives: clone size, V gene, D gene, J gene, CDR3 protein, CDR3 DNA. The D gene is left open where the match is weak. Only part of the rows carry a size: once, few, many, or a class if the clone is expanded.

>.|TRBV5-1|.|TRBJ2-5
CASSLEGEDGETQYF
TGCGCCAGCAGCTTGGAGGGCGAGGACGGAGAGACCCAGTACTTC
>many|TRBV7-2|TRBD2|TRBJ2-5
CASSLRLAGAGTQYF
TGTGCCAGCAGCTTAAGACTAGCGGGGGCTGGGACCCAGTACTTC
>.|TRBV5-1|.|TRBJ1-1
CASSAISNTEAFF
TGCGCCAGCAGCGCGATTTCGAACACTGAAGCTTTCTTT
>.|TRBV9|.|TRBJ2-3
CASSVAGSTDTQYF
TGTGCCAGCAGCGTAGCCGGGAGCACAGATACGCAGTATTTT
>.|TRBV6-2/TRBV6-3|TRBD2|TRBJ2-5
CASSYATSGRETQYF
TGTGCCAGCAGTTACGCGACTAGCGGAAGAGAGACCCAGTACTTC
>.|TRBV29-1|.|TRBJ1-1
CSDTGPAGTEAFF
TGCAGCGACACGGGACCGGCCGGCACTGAAGCTTTCTTT
>few|TRBV24-1|.|TRBJ2-5
CAGGETQYF
TGTGCCGGGGGGGAGACCCAGTACTTC
>.|TRBV20-1|.|TRBJ1-1
CSARRNPNTEAFF
TGCAGTGCTAGACGCAACCCGAACACTGAAGCTTTCTTT
>once|TRBV10-2|.|TRBJ1-1
CASSESYSMNTEAFF
TGCGCCAGCAGTGAGTCTTACAGCATGAACACTGAAGCTTTCTTT
>many|TRBV19|TRBD1|TRBJ2-5
CASRTTGSVTQYF
TGTGCCAGTAGAACGACAGGGTCGGTGACCCAGTACTTC
>.|TRBV7-9|.|TRBJ1-1
CASSLAVFSTEAFF
TGTGCCAGCAGCTTGGCTGTGTTTTCCACTGAAGCTTTCTTT
>many|TRBV29-1|.|TRBJ2-7
CSVEDQGTYEQYF
TGCAGCGTCGAGGACCAGGGGACCTACGAGCAGTACTTC
>many|TRBV7-9|.|TRBJ2-2
CASSLSSGELFF
TGTGCCAGCAGCTTATCTTCCGGGGAGCTGTTTTTT
>.|TRBV14|TRBD2|TRBJ2-5
CASSTRTSGIQETQYF
TGTGCCAGCAGCACCAGGACTAGCGGGATCCAAGAGACCCAGTACTTC
>.|TRBV7-9|.|TRBJ1-1
CASSTPIRGGTEAFF
TGTGCCAGCAGCACCCCGATCAGGGGAGGGACTGAAGCTTTCTTT
>.|TRBV7-9|TRBD1|TRBJ2-7
CASSLGGTGSSEQYF
TGTGCCAGCAGCTTAGGAGGGACAGGGTCTTCCGAGCAGTACTTC
>.|TRBV20-1|.|TRBJ1-4
CSANRVTTEKLFF
TGCAGTGCTAACAGGGTTACGACTGAAAAACTGTTTTTT
>.|TRBV4-1|TRBD1|TRBJ1-1
CASSLATGGVSEAFF
TGTGCCAGCAGCCTCGCGACAGGGGGTGTCTCTGAAGCTTTCTTT
>many|TRBV7-6|.|TRBJ1-1
CASSLAGGSVNTEAFF
TGTGCCAGCAGCTTAGCTGGCGGCAGCGTGAACACTGAAGCTTTCTTT
>many|TRBV20-1|.|TRBJ2-5
CSAREAVSQETQYF
TGCAGTGCTAGAGAGGCGGTTAGCCAAGAGACCCAGTACTTC
>.|TRBV10-2|.|TRBJ2-1
CASTDPGDYNEQFF
TGCGCCAGCACCGACCCGGGGGACTACAATGAGCAGTTCTTC
>.|TRBV20-1|TRBD2|TRBJ2-5
CSASTSSGSDQETQYF
TGCAGTGCTAGCACTTCTAGCGGGAGCGATCAAGAGACCCAGTACTTC
>many|TRBV7-2|.|TRBJ2-5
CASSFYGEETQYF
TGTGCCAGCAGCTTCTACGGGGAGGAGACCCAGTACTTC
>many|TRBV7-2|TRBD2|TRBJ2-7
CASSWAFRLAGSDEQYF
TGTGCCAGCAGCTGGGCCTTCCGACTAGCGGGTTCAGACGAGCAGTACTTC
>.|TRBV2|.|TRBJ1-4
CASSEWGGGYGIGEKLFF
TGTGCCAGCAGTGAATGGGGGGGAGGGTACGGAATAGGAGAAAAACTGTTTTTT
>.|TRBV10-3|TRBD1|TRBJ1-5
CAISSPTGTSLEPQHF
TGTGCCATCAGTAGTCCGACAGGGACTTCGTTGGAGCCCCAGCATTTT
>many|TRBV24-1|.|TRBJ2-5
CATSEPLQETQYF
TGTGCCACCAGTGAGCCCTTACAAGAGACCCAGTACTTC
>.|TRBV10-3|.|TRBJ2-5
CAISASGIETQYF
TGTGCCATCAGTGCATCAGGGATCGAGACCCAGTACTTC
>.|TRBV24-1|TRBD1|TRBJ2-7
CASRPWTGGTYEQYF
TGTGCCAGCAGGCCCTGGACAGGGGGTACCTACGAGCAGTACTTC
>.|TRBV15|.|TRBJ2-7
CATSSWTANTGEQYF
TGTGCCACCAGCAGTTGGACAGCGAACACCGGGGAGCAGTACTTC